The clone carrying this TCR beta chain was counted a few times. The antigen remains undetermined. Sample barcodes and UMIs were carried by the TCR alpha and TCR beta cDNA libraries that 5'RACE generated with constant-segment primers. TCRdb used MiXCR to reprocess the 5' RACE reads, holding one entry per CDR3 protein. The sample consists of 150,000 to 200,000 distinct CDR3 sequences, over 10% of them appearing once. These data come from a study of T-cell memory formation after mild COVID-19. About the study: In these data, TCR clusters were largely donor specific. General study points: Day 15 to 85 contracting clones showed balanced CD4/CD8; later expanders leaned CD4+.

The specimen was PBMCs or a T cell subset sorted from them (not recorded which). The TCR comes from a young man who had mild COVID-19 (a few samples of this study predate the infection). Cell type and time point are not known.

The CDR3 reads CASSFGGGAETQYF. The CDR3 coding sequence is TGTGCCAGCAGCTTCGGCGGGGGGGCTGAGACCCAGTACTTC. V usage is TRBV7-2 and J usage is TRBJ2-5; TRBD2 agrees at 9 bases. The V segment lost 3 bases and the J segment 5 bases; nucleotides outside the gene matches: 4. Germline CDR1 SGHTA, CDR2 FQGNSA. The CDR3 runs 14 residues.